This T cell receptor (beta chain) emerged from a study of beta chain features in type 1 diabetes. Via CD45RO/CCR7/CD25/CD127/CD95/CD27, cells of the CD4+ naive, central memory, regulatory and stem cell-like memory subsets were sorted. With regard to this clone: The antigen is unknown.

The entirety of the isolated RNA underwent reverse transcription, so expressed TCRB transcripts were sequenced. A few million reads, on average, came from each naive, central memory and regulatory T cell sample. Clones were sequenced by immunoSEQ multiplex PCR, and TCRdb holds only the in-frame ones, with some missing. The sample includes 110,000 to 150,000 clones, roughly 9.3% of them seen just once. CDR1 MNHEY and CDR2 SMNVEV come from the germline V gene (reference sequence). V trimming: 2 bases; J trimming: 6 bases; junction bases outside the gene matches: 6. This CDR3 spans 15 amino acids. Study observations and caveats: Across patients, naive, central memory and Treg TCRB repertoires exhibited apparently greater similarity than was observed across healthy donors.

The chain combines TRBV27 with TRBJ2-2; 7 bases are a match to TRBD1. The TCR sequence derives from a woman in her thirties or forties in good health. The sequencing input was central memory CD4+ T cells from blood. This chain's CDR3 is CASSLKGAHPGELFF. In DNA, the CDR3 is TGTGCCAGCAGTTTAAAGGGGGCTCACCCCGGGGAGCTGTTTTTT.